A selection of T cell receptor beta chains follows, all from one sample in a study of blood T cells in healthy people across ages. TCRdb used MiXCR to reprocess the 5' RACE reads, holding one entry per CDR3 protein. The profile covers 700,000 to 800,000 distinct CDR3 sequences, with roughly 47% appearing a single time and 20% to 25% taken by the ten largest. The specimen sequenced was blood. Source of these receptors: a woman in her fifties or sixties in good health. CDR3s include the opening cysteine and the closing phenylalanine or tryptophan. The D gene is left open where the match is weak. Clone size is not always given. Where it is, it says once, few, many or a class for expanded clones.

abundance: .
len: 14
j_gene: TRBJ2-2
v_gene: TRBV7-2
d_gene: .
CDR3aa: CASSAAGNTGELFF
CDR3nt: TGTGCCAGCAGCGCCGCGGGGAACACCGGGGAGCTGTTTTTT

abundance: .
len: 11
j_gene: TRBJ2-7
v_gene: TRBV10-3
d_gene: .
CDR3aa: CAISATYEQYF
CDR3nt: TGTGCCATCAGTGCCACCTACGAGCAGTACTTC

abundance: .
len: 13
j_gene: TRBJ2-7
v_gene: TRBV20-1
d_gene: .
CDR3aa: CSAIRESSYEQYF
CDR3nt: TGCAGTGCTATCAGGGAAAGCTCCTACGAGCAGTACTTC

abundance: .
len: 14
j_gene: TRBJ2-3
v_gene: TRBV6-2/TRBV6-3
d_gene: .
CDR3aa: CASSSLQSTDTQYF
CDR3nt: TGTGCCAGCAGTTCTCTCCAGAGCACAGATACGCAGTATTTT

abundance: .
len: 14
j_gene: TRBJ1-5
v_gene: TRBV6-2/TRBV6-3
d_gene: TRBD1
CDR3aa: CASTDRVGDQPQHF
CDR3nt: TGTGCCAGCACCGACAGGGTGGGAGATCAGCCCCAGCATTTT

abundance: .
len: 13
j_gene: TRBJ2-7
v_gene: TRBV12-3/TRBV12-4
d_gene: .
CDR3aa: CASSATRFHEQYF
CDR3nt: TGTGCCAGCAGCGCTACTAGGTTCCACGAGCAGTACTTC

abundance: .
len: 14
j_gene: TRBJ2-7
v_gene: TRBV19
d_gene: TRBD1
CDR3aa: CASRRLGQEDEQYF
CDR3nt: TGTGCCAGTCGACGGTTGGGACAGGAGGACGAGCAGTACTTC

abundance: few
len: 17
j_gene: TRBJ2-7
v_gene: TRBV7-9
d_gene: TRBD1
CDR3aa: CASTRTGVLSDSYEQYF
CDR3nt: TGTGCCAGCACCCGGACAGGGGTCCTTTCAGACTCCTACGAGCAGTACTTC

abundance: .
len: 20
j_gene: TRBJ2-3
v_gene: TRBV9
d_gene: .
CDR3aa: CASSDSGRGGAQVGTDTQYF
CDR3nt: TGTGCCAGCAGCGACTCTGGGCGGGGCGGGGCACAAGTTGGTACAGATACGCAGTATTTT

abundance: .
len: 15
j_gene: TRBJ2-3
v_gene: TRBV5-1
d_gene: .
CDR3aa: CASSNKTASTDTQYF
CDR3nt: TGCGCCAGCAGCAACAAGACAGCTAGCACAGATACGCAGTATTTT

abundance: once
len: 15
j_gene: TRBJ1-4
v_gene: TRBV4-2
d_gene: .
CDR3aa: CASSQGLRANEKLFF
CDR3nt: TGTGCCAGCAGCCAAGGGTTAAGGGCTAATGAAAAACTGTTTTTT

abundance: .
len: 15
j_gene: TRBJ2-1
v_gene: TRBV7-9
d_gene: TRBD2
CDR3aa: CASSQDGRLYNEQFF
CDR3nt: TGTGCCAGCAGCCAGGACGGGAGGCTCTACAATGAGCAGTTCTTC

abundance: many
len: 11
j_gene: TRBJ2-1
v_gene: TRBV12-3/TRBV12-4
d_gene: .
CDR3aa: CASSSYHEQFF
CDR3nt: TGTGCCAGCAGTTCCTATCATGAGCAGTTCTTC

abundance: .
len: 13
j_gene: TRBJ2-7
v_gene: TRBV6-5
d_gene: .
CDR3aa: CASRQGQYYERYF
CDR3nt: TGTGCCAGCAGACAGGGACAATACTACGAGCGGTACTTC

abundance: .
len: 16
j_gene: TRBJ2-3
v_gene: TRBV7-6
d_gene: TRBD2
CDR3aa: CASSKLAGDPTDTQYF
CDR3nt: TGTGCCAGCAGCAAACTAGCGGGAGACCCCACAGATACGCAGTATTTT

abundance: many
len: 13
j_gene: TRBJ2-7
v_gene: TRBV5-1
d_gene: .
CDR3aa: CASSPLTGFEQYF
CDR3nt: TGCGCCAGCAGCCCCCTAACAGGTTTCGAGCAGTACTTC

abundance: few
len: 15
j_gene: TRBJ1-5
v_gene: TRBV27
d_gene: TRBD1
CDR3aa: CASSLGTGANQPQHF
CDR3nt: TGTGCCAGCAGTTTAGGGACAGGGGCCAATCAGCCCCAGCATTTT

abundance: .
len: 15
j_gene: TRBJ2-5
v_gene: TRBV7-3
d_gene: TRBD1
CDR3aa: CASSQTTGEGETQYF
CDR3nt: TGTGCCAGCAGCCAGACGACAGGGGAAGGAGAGACCCAGTACTTC

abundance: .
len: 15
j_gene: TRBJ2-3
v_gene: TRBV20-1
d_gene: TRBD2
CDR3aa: CSATTSEKGLDTQYF
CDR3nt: TGCAGTGCAACGACTAGCGAAAAAGGGCTAGATACGCAGTATTTT

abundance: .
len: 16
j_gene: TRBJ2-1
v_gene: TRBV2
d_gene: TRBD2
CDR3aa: CASSEVAGATYNEQFF
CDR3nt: TGTGCCAGCAGTGAAGTAGCGGGGGCCACCTACAATGAGCAGTTCTTC

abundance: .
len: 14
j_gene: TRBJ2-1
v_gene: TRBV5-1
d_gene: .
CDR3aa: CASSVENSYNEQFF
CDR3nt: TGCGCCAGCAGCGTGGAAAACAGCTACAATGAGCAGTTCTTC

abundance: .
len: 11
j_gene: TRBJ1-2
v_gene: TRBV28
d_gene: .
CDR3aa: CASSASYGYTF
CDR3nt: TGTGCCAGCAGCGCATCCTATGGCTACACCTTC

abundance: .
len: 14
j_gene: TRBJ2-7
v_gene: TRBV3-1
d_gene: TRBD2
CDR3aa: CASSQWTSTYEQYF
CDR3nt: TGTGCCAGCAGCCAATGGACTAGCACTTACGAGCAGTACTTC

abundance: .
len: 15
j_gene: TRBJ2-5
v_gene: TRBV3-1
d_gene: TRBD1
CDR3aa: CASSLVQTGNYEQYF
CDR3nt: TGTGCCAGCAGCCTCGTCCAGACAGGGAACTATGAGCAGTACTTC

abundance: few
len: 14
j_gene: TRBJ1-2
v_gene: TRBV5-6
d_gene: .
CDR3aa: CASIINGQVYGYTF
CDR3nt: TGTGCCAGCATCATAAACGGCCAGGTCTATGGCTACACCTTC

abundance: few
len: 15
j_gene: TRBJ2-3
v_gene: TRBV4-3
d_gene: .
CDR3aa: CASSQGGNSADTQYF
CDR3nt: TGCGCCAGCAGCCAAGGGGGAAATTCGGCAGATACGCAGTATTTT

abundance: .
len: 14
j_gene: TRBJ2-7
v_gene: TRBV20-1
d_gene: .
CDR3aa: CSALLQRVFYEQYF
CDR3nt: TGCAGTGCCTTACTCCAGCGGGTATTCTACGAGCAGTACTTC

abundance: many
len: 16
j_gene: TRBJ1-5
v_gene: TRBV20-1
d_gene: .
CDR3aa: CSAITSTGVSNQPQHF
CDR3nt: TGCAGTGCTATAACGAGTACAGGTGTAAGCAATCAGCCCCAGCATTTT

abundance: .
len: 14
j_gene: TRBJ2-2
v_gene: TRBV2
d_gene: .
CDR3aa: CASKGEHFTGELFF
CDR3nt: TGTGCCAGCAAAGGAGAACACTTCACCGGGGAGCTGTTTTTT

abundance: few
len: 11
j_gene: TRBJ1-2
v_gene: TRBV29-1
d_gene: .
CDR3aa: CSVVTVDGYTF
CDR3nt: TGCAGCGTTGTGACTGTGGATGGCTACACCTTC

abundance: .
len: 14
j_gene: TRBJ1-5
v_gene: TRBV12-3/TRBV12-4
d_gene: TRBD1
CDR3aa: CASSVTGGKQPQHF
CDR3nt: TGTGCCAGCAGTGTTACAGGGGGTAAGCAGCCCCAGCATTTT

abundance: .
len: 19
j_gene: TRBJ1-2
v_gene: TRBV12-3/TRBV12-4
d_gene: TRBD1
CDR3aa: CASSSSLGQAPSGWKSYTF
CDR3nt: TGTGCCAGCAGTTCAAGTCTCGGACAGGCCCCCTCGGGGTGGAAAAGCTACACCTTC

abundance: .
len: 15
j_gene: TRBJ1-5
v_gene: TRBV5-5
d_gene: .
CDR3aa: CASSLGVEGVKPQHF
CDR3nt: TGTGCCAGCAGCTTGGGAGTCGAGGGGGTTAAGCCCCAGCATTTT

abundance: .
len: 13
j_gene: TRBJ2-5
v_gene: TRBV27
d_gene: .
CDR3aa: CASSTRAKETQYF
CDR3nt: TGTGCCAGCAGTACCCGGGCAAAAGAGACCCAGTACTTC

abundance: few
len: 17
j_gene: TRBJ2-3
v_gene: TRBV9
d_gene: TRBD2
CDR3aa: CASSVGSGGTSTDTQYF
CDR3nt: TGTGCCAGCAGCGTTGGTAGCGGGGGCACTAGCACAGATACGCAGTATTTT

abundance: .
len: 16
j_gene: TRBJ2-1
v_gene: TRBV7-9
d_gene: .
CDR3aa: CASSLAHLTGKREQFF
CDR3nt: TGTGCCAGCAGCTTAGCCCACCTAACAGGGAAGCGTGAGCAGTTCTTC

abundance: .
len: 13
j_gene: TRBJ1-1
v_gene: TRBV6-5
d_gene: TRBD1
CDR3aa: CASSYGTDTEAFF
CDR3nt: TGTGCCAGCAGTTACGGGACAGACACTGAAGCTTTCTTT

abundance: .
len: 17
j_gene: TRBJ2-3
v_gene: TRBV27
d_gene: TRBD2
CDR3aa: CASSLTSGGFTLDTQYF
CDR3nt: TGTGCCAGCAGTCTGACTAGCGGGGGGTTCACCCTAGATACGCAGTATTTT

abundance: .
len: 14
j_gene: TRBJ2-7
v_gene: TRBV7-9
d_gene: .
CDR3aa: CASSWGTGVDEQYF
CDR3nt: TGTGCCAGCAGCTGGGGGACGGGGGTAGACGAGCAGTACTTC

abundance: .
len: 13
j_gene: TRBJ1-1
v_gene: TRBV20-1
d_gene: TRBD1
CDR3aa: CSAKQGAGTEAFF
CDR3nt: TGCAGTGCTAAACAGGGGGCTGGGACTGAAGCTTTCTTT

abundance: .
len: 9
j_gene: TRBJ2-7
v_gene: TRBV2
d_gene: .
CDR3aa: CASGNEQYF
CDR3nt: TGTGCCAGCGGGAATGAGCAGTACTTC

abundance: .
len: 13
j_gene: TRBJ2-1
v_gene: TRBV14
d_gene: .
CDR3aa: CASKKDSYNEQFF
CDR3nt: TGTGCCAGCAAAAAAGACAGCTACAATGAGCAGTTCTTC

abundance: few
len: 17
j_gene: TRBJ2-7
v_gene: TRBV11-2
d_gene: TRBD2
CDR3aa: CASSLGGVAGDTYEQYF
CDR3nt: TGTGCCAGCAGCTTAGGAGGCGTAGCGGGGGATACCTACGAGCAGTACTTC

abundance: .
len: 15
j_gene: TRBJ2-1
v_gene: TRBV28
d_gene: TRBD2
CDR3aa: CAGSSPLAGYNEQFF
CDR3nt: TGTGCCGGCAGTTCCCCCCTAGCGGGATACAATGAGCAGTTCTTC

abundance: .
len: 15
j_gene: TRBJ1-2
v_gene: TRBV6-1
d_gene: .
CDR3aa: CASSEPGLGVYGYTF
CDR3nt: TGTGCCAGCAGTGAACCGGGACTGGGAGTCTATGGCTACACCTTC

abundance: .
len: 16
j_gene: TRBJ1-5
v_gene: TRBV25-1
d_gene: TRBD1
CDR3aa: CASSPPRDSPNQPQHF
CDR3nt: TGTGCCAGCAGTCCTCCCCGGGACAGCCCCAATCAGCCCCAGCATTTT

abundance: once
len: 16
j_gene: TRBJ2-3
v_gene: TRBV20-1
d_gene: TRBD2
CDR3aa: CSARAPGTSASDTQYF
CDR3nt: TGCAGTGCTAGGGCTCCCGGGACTAGCGCTTCAGATACGCAGTATTTT

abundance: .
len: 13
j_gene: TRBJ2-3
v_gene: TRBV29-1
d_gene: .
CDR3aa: CSAVSPNTDTQYF
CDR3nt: TGCAGTGCCGTCAGTCCTAACACAGATACGCAGTATTTT

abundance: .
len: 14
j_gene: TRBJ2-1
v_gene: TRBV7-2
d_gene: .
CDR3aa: CASSPFLSGDEQFF
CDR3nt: TGTGCCAGCAGCCCATTCTTGTCGGGCGATGAGCAGTTCTTC

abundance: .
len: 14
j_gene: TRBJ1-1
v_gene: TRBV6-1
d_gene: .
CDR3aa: CASSTSSMNTEAFF
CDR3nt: TGTGCCAGCAGCACCTCCTCCATGAACACTGAAGCTTTCTTT

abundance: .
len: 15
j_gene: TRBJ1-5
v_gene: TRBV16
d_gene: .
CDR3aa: CASSQSRSWGQPQHF
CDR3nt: TGTGCCAGCAGCCAATCCCGGTCGTGGGGACAGCCCCAGCATTTT

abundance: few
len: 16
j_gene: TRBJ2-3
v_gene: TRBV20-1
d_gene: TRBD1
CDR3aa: CSASSGTDTSTDTQYF
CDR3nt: TGCAGTGCTTCTTCCGGGACAGACACTAGCACAGATACGCAGTATTTT

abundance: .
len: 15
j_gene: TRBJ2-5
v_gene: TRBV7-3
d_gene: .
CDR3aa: CASSLTGATVGEQYF
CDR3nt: TGTGCCAGCAGCTTAACAGGGGCAACCGTGGGAGAGCAGTACTTC

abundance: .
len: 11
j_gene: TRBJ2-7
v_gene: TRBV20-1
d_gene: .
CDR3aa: CSARDIHEQYF
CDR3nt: TGCAGTGCTAGAGACATCCACGAGCAGTACTTC

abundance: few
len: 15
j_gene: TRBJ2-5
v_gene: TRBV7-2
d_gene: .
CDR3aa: CASSLAMAGGNEQYF
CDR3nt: TGTGCCAGCAGCTTAGCGATGGCCGGTGGCAATGAGCAGTACTTC

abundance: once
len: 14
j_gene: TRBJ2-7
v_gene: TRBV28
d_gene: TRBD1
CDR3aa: CASKTGTGWGEQYF
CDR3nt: TGTGCCAGCAAAACCGGGACAGGCTGGGGCGAGCAGTACTTC

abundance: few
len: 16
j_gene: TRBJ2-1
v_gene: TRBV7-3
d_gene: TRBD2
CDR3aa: CASSLRTGGGYNEQFF
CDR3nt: TGTGCCAGCAGCTTAAGGACGGGAGGGGGGTACAATGAGCAGTTCTTC

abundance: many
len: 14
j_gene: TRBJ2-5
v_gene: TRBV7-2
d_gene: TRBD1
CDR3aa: CASSAPGGAETQYF
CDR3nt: TGTGCCAGCAGCGCCCCAGGGGGCGCAGAGACCCAGTACTTC

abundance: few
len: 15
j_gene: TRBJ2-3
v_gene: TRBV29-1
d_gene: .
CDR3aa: CSVGVRSSRTDTQYF
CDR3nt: TGCAGCGTGGGGGTCAGGAGCTCTAGGACAGATACGCAGTATTTT